The next 31 T cell receptor beta chains were all read from a single sample in a study of T cell responses to AZD1222 COVID-19 vaccine. The data were produced by immunoSEQ multiplex PCR, yet TCRdb's version contains in-frame clones alone and is incomplete. The data hold more than 110,000 clones, with roughly 92% observed a single time. This material consisted of peripheral blood, taken on day 0 of AZD1222 vaccination. These receptors were obtained from an adult in good health.

V is TRBV2 and J is TRBJ1-2; TRBD1 aligns across 7 bases. V lost 6 bases to trimming and J lost 2 bases; unmatched junction nucleotides: 3. The germline CDR1 and CDR2 sequences are SNHLY and FYNNEI. This CDR3 has 13 residues. CDR3 sequence: CASSPQGNYGYTF. The CDR3 nucleotides read TGTGCCAGCAGCCCACAGGGGAACTATGGCTACACCTTC.

The V call is TRBV5-1, the J call TRBJ2-5; tentatively, D is TRBD1 (6 bases). The CDR3 runs to 15 residues. The germline gives CDR1 SGHRS, CDR2 YFSETQ. Trimming removed 4 bases from V and 0 bases from J, with 13 bases in between. The CDR3, as DNA: TGCGCCAGCAGCCTTGGACAGACGTACCAAGAGACCCAGTACTTC. Protein product: CASSLGQTYQETQYF.

The chain is built from TRBV2 and TRBJ1-5, with D tentatively TRBD1 (6 bases). Germline lookup yields CDR1 SNHLY and CDR2 FYNNEI. The CDR3 sequence is 15 residues long. Between the trimmed V and J ends, which lost 1 base and 9 bases, there was a span of 16 bases. The CDR3, as DNA: TGTGCCAGCAGTGAAGGTTGGACAGACCGGCGGCCCCAGCATTTT. Amino acid sequence: CASSEGWTDRRPQHF.

The CDR3 DNA follows: TGTGCCAGCAGTTTATCCTCTGTGCGGACAGGGAACTCACCCCTCCACTTT. Amino acid sequence: CASSLSSVRTGNSPLHF. This chain joins TRBV27 and TRBJ1-6; the match to TRBD1 covers 8 bases. CDR1 MNHEY and CDR2 SMNVEV come from the germline V gene (reference sequence). Trimming took 0 bases from V and 10 from J; bases not matched to a gene: 11. The CDR3 is 17 amino acids.

V is TRBV19 and J is TRBJ1-5, with D tentatively TRBD1 (6 bases). The CDR3 consists of 14 residues. Deletions cut 3 bases from V and 3 bases from J, with 9 bases between. CDR1 and CDR2 from the germline V gene are LNHDA and SQIVND (reference sequence). In nucleotides, the CDR3 is TGTGCCAGTAGTATCCCGGGGGCCAATCAGCCCCAGCATTTT. Protein sequence: CASSIPGANQPQHF.

This rearrangement joins TRBV9 to TRBJ2-7; D is possibly TRBD1 or TRBD2 (5 bases each). The CDR3 runs 14 residues. Germline-derived CDR1 and CDR2 are SGDLS and YYNGEE. The V end was cut by 0 bases, the J end by 5 bases, with 12 bases between. CDR3 sequence reads: CASSVDRDRHEQYF. As DNA, the CDR3 is TGTGCCAGCAGCGTAGATAGGGACCGGCACGAGCAGTACTTC. The full variable domain, completed using reference TRBV9 and TRBJ2-7, is DSGVTQTPKHLITATGQRVTLRCSPRSGDLSVYWYQQSLDQGLQFLIQYYNGEERAKGNILERFSAQQFPDLHSELNLSSLELGDSALYFCASSVDRDRHEQYFGPGTRLTVT.

The genes are TRBV6-5 and TRBJ2-1, with TRBD2 matching 10 bases. Germline-derived CDR1 and CDR2 are MNHEY and SVGAGI. With V trimmed by 8 bases and J by 10 bases, 14 bases remained unmatched. This CDR3 has 15 amino acids. CDR3 protein: CASERIRLAGGEQFF. The CDR3 nucleotides are TGTGCCAGCGAGCGAATCCGACTAGCGGGTGGGGAGCAGTTCTTC.

This chain connects TRBV20-1 to TRBJ2-1, with D perhaps TRBD2 (5 bases). Germline CDR1 DFQATT, CDR2 SNEGSKA (reference sequence). The ends were cut back, 3 bases at V and 5 bases at J, with 14 bases in the middle. This CDR3 contains 14 residues. CDR3 nucleotides: TGCAGTGCTAGTAAAGCTAGCATTAACAATGAGCAGTTCTTC. Protein sequence: CSASKASINNEQFF.

The V gene is TRBV11-2, the J gene TRBJ2-3; 12 bases map to TRBD2. This CDR3 comprises 17 residues. J gave up 5 bases and V 3 bases, and 9 bases lay outside the gene matches. Germline CDR1 is SGHAT and CDR2 is FQNNGV. The DNA of the CDR3 is TGTGCCAGCAGCTTGTTACTAGCGGGAGGTCCTAAAGATACGCAGTATTTT. Translating it yields CASSLLLAGGPKDTQYF.

The chain couples TRBV2 to TRBJ2-2; TRBD2 matches at 9 bases. The CDR3 is made up of 16 amino acids. Germline CDR1 reads SNHLY; CDR2 reads FYNNEI. Trimming removed 4 bases from V and 5 bases from J; junction bases left unmatched: 8. DNA for the CDR3: TGTGCCAGCAGTGGTAGCGGGGGCCCGAGGACCGGGGAGCTGTTTTTT. This encodes CASSGSGGPRTGELFF. The variable domain in full, with the rest retrieved from reference TRBV2 and TRBJ2-2, is EPEVTQTPSHQVTQMGQEVILRCVPISNHLYFYWYRQILGQKVEFLVSFYNNEISEKSEIFDDQFSVERPDGSNFTLKIRSTKLEDSAMYFCASSGSGGPRTGELFFGEGSRLTVL.

V gene TRBV10-1 combines with J gene TRBJ2-1; D not resolved. Per germline, CDR1 WNHNN and CDR2 SYGVQD (reference sequence). Trimming shortened V by 4 bases and J by 7 bases, and 8 bases separated the two germline ends. The CDR3 is 12 residues long. The CDR3 bases are TGCGCCAGCAGTGTGATGGATAATGAGCAGTTCTTC. Protein product: CASSVMDNEQFF.

The rearrangement uses TRBV5-4 and TRBJ1-2; D unresolved. CDR3 size: 15 residues. Deletions cut 3 bases from V and 4 bases from J, with 16 bases between. Germline CDR1 SGHNT, CDR2 YYREEE (reference sequence). CDR3 bases: TGTGCCAGCAGCTCCAGATACGGGGAGGCCTATGGCTACACCTTC. Its translation is CASSSRYGEAYGYTF.

This sequence joins TRBV5-8 and TRBJ2-7; TRBD1 matches 9 bases. CDR3 length: 16 residues. J lost 2 bases, V lost 2 bases, and 8 bases had no gene match. Germline V gene data show CDR1 as SGHTS and CDR2 as YDEGEE. The CDR3 DNA follows: TGTGCCAGCAGCTTAACCGGGACAGGGCTTACCTACGAGCAGTACTTC. It encodes CASSLTGTGLTYEQYF.

V gene TRBV5-1 combines with J gene TRBJ1-1, with 7 bases lining up with TRBD1. The CDR3 runs 14 residues. Germline V gene data show CDR1 as SGHRS and CDR2 as YFSETQ. Trimming removed 6 bases from V and 5 bases from J; junction bases left unmatched: 10. Written as DNA, the CDR3 is TGCGCCAGCAACTTAGGGGGCGCGAGAACTGAAGCTTTCTTT. Residues: CASNLGGARTEAFF.

This sequence joins TRBV12-5 and TRBJ2-7; no definite D call. The CDR3 extends over 11 amino acids. Germline V gene sequence: CDR1 LGHNT, CDR2 FRNRAP. V lost 1 base and J lost 4, with 2 bases in between. The CDR3: CASGLAYEQYF. CDR3 bases: TGTGCTAGTGGTTTGGCGTACGAGCAGTACTTC.

A single count supports this clone. The chain has TRBV5-8 and TRBJ2-2; a weak D match, TRBD2 (6 bases). The CDR3 is made up of 13 amino acids. In germline, CDR1 is SGHTS, CDR2 YDEGEE. The V gene lost 7 bases and the J gene lost 6 bases, with 13 bases spanning the gap. The CDR3 coding sequence is TGTGCCAGCCCCCGTTGGGGGGCCGGGGAGCTGTTTTTT. Amino acid sequence: CASPRWGAGELFF.

V gene TRBV29-1 combines with J gene TRBJ1-1; D unclear. With 5 bases removed from V and 5 bases from J, the gap between germline ends came to 12 bases. CDR1 and CDR2 (germline): SQVTM, ANQGSEA. The CDR3 extends over 12 amino acids. CDR3 sequence: CSVMGVWTEAFF. The CDR3 DNA is TGCAGCGTTATGGGAGTTTGGACTGAAGCTTTCTTT.

This clone was observed a handful of times. The chain uses TRBV6-1 and TRBJ2-7, with D hard to call. Germline CDR1 reads MNHNS; CDR2 reads SASEGT. The CDR3 consists of 14 residues. V was shortened by 2 bases and J by 3 bases, with 11 bases between the two germline ends. CDR3 in DNA: TGTGCCAGCAGTGAAAGTGGGAACCACTACGAGCAGTACTTC. The encoded protein is CASSESGNHYEQYF.

This chain uses TRBV7-8 with TRBJ2-7, with 7 bases that match TRBD1. Per germline, CDR1 SGHVS and CDR2 FQNEAQ. This CDR3 contains 16 residues. Unmatched junction bases numbered 11, after V lost 2 bases and J lost 4 bases. The DNA of the CDR3 is TGTGCCAGCAGCTTACCGCGACAGGGTGGTTGGTACGAGCAGTACTTC. It translates to CASSLPRQGGWYEQYF.

The J gene is TRBJ1-1, the V gene TRBV25-1, with a possible D match to TRBD1 (5 bases). V was cut by 4 bases and J by 10 bases, with 16 bases left in between. Germline lookup yields CDR1 MGHDK and CDR2 SYGVNS. The CDR3 is 13 amino acids. The CDR3 sequence is CASSATARSGAFF. DNA for the CDR3: TGTGCCAGCAGTGCGACAGCTAGGTCCGGAGCTTTCTTT. The full variable domain, its missing parts supplied by reference TRBV25-1 and TRBJ1-1, is EADIYQTPRYLVIGTGKKITLECSQTMGHDKMYWYQQDPGMELHLIHYSYGVNSTEKGDLSSESTVSRIRTEHFPLTLESARPSHTSQYLCASSATARSGAFFGQGTRLTVV.

V gene TRBV27 combines with J gene TRBJ2-2; 10 nucleotides line up with TRBD1. Germline V gene sequence: CDR1 MNHEY, CDR2 SMNVEV (reference sequence). The CDR3 is 15 amino acids. The V and J ends lost 7 bases and 5 bases, in that order; junction bases with no gene match: 7. This CDR3 reads CASTHVGQGTGELFF. CDR3 coding DNA: TGTGCCAGCACTCACGTGGGACAGGGGACCGGGGAGCTGTTTTTT.

V and J are TRBV6-5 and TRBJ1-1; 9 bases are a match to TRBD1. Germline V gene lookup returns CDR1 MNHEY and CDR2 SVGAGI. The V segment lost 8 bases and the J segment 5 bases; nucleotides outside the gene matches: 3. The CDR3 contains 12 residues. DNA for the CDR3: TGTGCCAGCGAGACAGGGGGGACTGAAGCTTTCTTT. Amino acid sequence: CASETGGTEAFF.

The chain carries TRBV3-1 (or the pseudogene TRBV3-2) and TRBJ2-7; the D gene is possibly TRBD1 (6 bases). CDR3 length: 13 residues. The germline V gene encodes CDR1 LGHDT and CDR2 YNNKEL (reference sequence). V gave up 5 bases and J gave up 0 bases, with 8 bases separating them. In nucleotides, the CDR3 is TGTGCCAGCAGCTCGGACAGCTCCTACGAGCAGTACTTC. Its translation: CASSSDSSYEQYF.

V is TRBV21-1 and J is TRBJ1-2; the table's D gene call, TRBD1, was not cross checked with the DNA. TRBV21-1 has pseudogene status. This CDR3 region has 17 residues. The CDR3 region has the DNA TGTGCCAGCAGCCATCGACAGGCCCCCTTTCCTAACTATGGCTACACCTTC. Translation gives CASSHRQAPFPNYGYTF.

The genes are TRBV6-2 or TRBV6-3 and TRBJ1-2; D gene uncertain. The CDR3 is made up of 13 amino acids. Germline V gives CDR1 MNHEY, CDR2 SVGEGT. V lost 4 bases to trimming and J lost 5 bases, with 11 bases between them. The DNA of the CDR3 is TGTGCCAGCAGTTTTAACAGCGGGTATGGCTACACCTTC. This codes for CASSFNSGYGYTF.

J is TRBJ2-7 and V is TRBV6-1, with TRBD2 matching over 7 bases. V trimming: 3 bases; J trimming: 5 bases; junction bases outside the gene matches: 7. Germline V CDR1 and CDR2: MNHNS, SASEGT. This CDR3 region has 14 residues. Here the CDR3 reads CASSDGGGPDEQYF. The CDR3 DNA reads as TGTGCCAGCAGTGATGGGGGAGGGCCGGACGAGCAGTACTTC.

The genes are TRBV19 and TRBJ2-7; D is perhaps TRBD1 or TRBD2 (5 bases each). V lost 11 bases and J 5 bases, leaving 10 bases between the germline ends. This CDR3 spans 10 amino acids. The germline V gene encodes CDR1 LNHDA and CDR2 SQIVND (reference sequence). CDR3 sequence reads: CAGGSHEQYF. The CDR3 nucleotides are TGTGCCGGGGGTTCCCACGAGCAGTACTTC.

There are a few counts of this clone. The genes are TRBV5-8 and TRBJ1-5; 8 bases are shared with TRBD1. Trimming at V came to 0 bases and at J to 4 bases, leaving 9 bases not matched to a gene. Germline V gene data show CDR1 as SGHTS and CDR2 as YDEGEE. CDR3 size: 17 residues. The CDR3 coding sequence is TGTGCCAGCAGCTTGGATGGGACAGGATCATGGAATCAGCCCCAGCATTTT. Protein sequence: CASSLDGTGSWNQPQHF.

CDR3 in DNA: TGTGCCAGCAGTTACTCGGGGGGGCTTAGCACAGATACGCAGTATTTT. Translating gives CASSYSGGLSTDTQYF. This rearrangement joins TRBV6-6 to TRBJ2-3, with D possibly being TRBD2 (7 bases). Germline assignment: CDR1 MNHNY and CDR2 SVGAGI (reference sequence). The CDR3 totals 16 residues. V lost 0 bases, J lost 0 bases, and 10 bases lay in between.

This chain uses TRBV6-5 with TRBJ2-3; D gene uncertain. Trimming stripped 6 bases from V and 0 bases from J, with 7 bases between. The length of the CDR3 is 13 residues. Germline CDR1 reads MNHEY; CDR2 reads SVGAGI. The CDR3 reads CASRPISTDTQYF. CDR3 nucleotides: TGTGCCAGCAGGCCCATTAGCACAGATACGCAGTATTTT.

The genes are TRBV15 and TRBJ2-7, with D possibly being TRBD1 (5 bases). The germline CDR1 and CDR2 sequences are LNHNV and YYDKDF (reference sequence). The V end was cut by 3 bases, the J end by 0 bases, with 12 bases between. The CDR3 consists of 15 residues. The CDR3 loop reads CATSREKTVSYEQYF. The DNA of the CDR3 is TGTGCCACCAGCAGGGAAAAGACAGTCTCCTACGAGCAGTACTTC.